This is a list of T cell receptor beta chains from one sample in a study of T cells in Graves' hyperthyroidism and ophthalmopathy. TCRdb re-called the multiplex PCR reads with MiXCR, one entry per CDR3 protein. The profile shows about 500,000 distinct CDR3 sequences, roughly a sixth of them singletons. Sequenced: blood. These receptors originate from a woman between 18 and 29 years old with Graves' hyperthyroidism. CDR3s include the opening cysteine and the closing phenylalanine or tryptophan. Fields, in order: J gene, clone size, V gene, D gene, CDR3 DNA, CDR3 protein. D genes are given only for firm matches. Size is stated for part of the rows, as once, few or many counts, or as a class when the clone is expanded.

>TRBJ2-7|many|TRBV7-2|-
TGTGCCAGCAGCTTGGGACCTCTAGCGCGGAACAACGAGCAGTACTTC
CASSLGPLARNNEQYF
>TRBJ2-1|many|TRBV24-1|-
TGTGCCACCCTGGACGTTCGGCCTGTTTCCTACAATGAGCAGTTCTTC
CATLDVRPVSYNEQFF
>TRBJ1-2|-|TRBV29-1|-
TGCAGCGTTATCCCCGAGACAACCTATGGCTACACCTTC
CSVIPETTYGYTF
>TRBJ2-1|-|TRBV19|TRBD2
TGTGCCAGTTTTTTCCTAGCGGGGATTTCGTACAATGAGCAGTTCTTC
CASFFLAGISYNEQFF
>TRBJ1-4|many|TRBV30|-
TGTGCCTGGATAGGCATAGGACTAAATGAAAAACTGTTTTTT
CAWIGIGLNEKLFF
>TRBJ2-5|many|TRBV6-2/TRBV6-3|TRBD2
TGTGCCAGCAGGGGACTAGCGAGGGAGACCCAGTACTTC
CASRGLARETQYF
>TRBJ1-2|many|TRBV7-3|TRBD1
TGTGCCAGCAGCTTAACTTGGGACAGTCTCTATGGCTACACCTTC
CASSLTWDSLYGYTF
>TRBJ1-1|few|TRBV6-4|-
TGTGCCAGCAGTGTATCGGCGAACACTGAAGCTTTCTTT
CASSVSANTEAFF
>TRBJ1-3|-|TRBV9|-
TGTGCCAGCAGCACCTCACATCGCTTCTCTGGAAACACCATATATTTT
CASSTSHRFSGNTIYF
>TRBJ1-1|few|TRBV19|-
TGTGCCAGTAGCATCGGGCCTCGGAGCACCGAAGCTTTCTTT
CASSIGPRSTEAFF
>TRBJ1-6|few|TRBV7-8|TRBD1
TGTGCCAGCAGCTTAGGGTTTGGACAGGGGGCTTCACCCCTCCACTTT
CASSLGFGQGASPLHF
>TRBJ2-3|-|TRBV5-4|-
TGTGCCAGCAGCCGCATGTCAGGCACAGATACGCAGTATTTT
CASSRMSGTDTQYF
>TRBJ2-7|many|TRBV11-2|-
TGTGCCAGCAGGGAGGGGCAACAAAAGGAGCAGTACTTC
CASREGQQKEQYF
>TRBJ1-3|-|TRBV10-3|-
TGTGCCATCAGTGACGTGGTATCTGGAAACACCATATATTTT
CAISDVVSGNTIYF
>TRBJ2-3|-|TRBV15|TRBD2
TGTGCCACCCGTAGCGCGGGGGGGGGGAGTGATACGCAGTATTTT
CATRSAGGGSDTQYF
>TRBJ2-7|many|TRBV7-2|-
TGTGCCAGCAGCTCTAGTGGGGGACTTTCCTACGAGCAGTACTTC
CASSSSGGLSYEQYF
>TRBJ2-1|many|TRBV11-2|-
TGTGCCAGCGCCCGAGGGGGCTCCTACAATGAGCAGTTCTTC
CASARGGSYNEQFF
>TRBJ2-1|many|TRBV5-1|-
TGCGCCAGCAGCACCGGCTACCAGCACAATGAGCAGTTCTTC
CASSTGYQHNEQFF
>TRBJ2-3|many|TRBV6-2/TRBV6-3|TRBD2
TGTGCCAGCAGTTACTCGACTTCTAGCGGGGGTTTCGTCACAGATACGCAGTATTTT
CASSYSTSSGGFVTDTQYF
>TRBJ1-1|many|TRBV12-3/TRBV12-4|-
TGTGCCAGCAGTTTCTTGCGGGGCCGGAACACTGAAGCTTTCTTT
CASSFLRGRNTEAFF
>TRBJ1-4|-|TRBV4-3|-
TGCGCCAGCAGCCAAGATTTTCGGGGCGGGAGGGAAAAACTGTTTTTT
CASSQDFRGGREKLFF
>TRBJ2-7|many|TRBV20-1|TRBD2
TGCAGTGCTAGCCGAGGGACTAGCGGGAGTAGCAACGAGCAGTACTTC
CSASRGTSGSSNEQYF
>TRBJ2-5|many|TRBV7-2|-
TGTGCCAGCAGCCCCTTAGTACAAGAGACCCAGTACTTC
CASSPLVQETQYF
>TRBJ2-1|many|TRBV6-2/TRBV6-3|-
TGTGCCAGCGAGAAGGACAGCTCCTACAATGAGCAGTTCTTC
CASEKDSSYNEQFF
>TRBJ1-6|-|TRBV29-1|-
TGCAGCGTTGTCGAAGACCACGGTTCACCCCTCCACTTT
CSVVEDHGSPLHF
>TRBJ2-7|many|TRBV7-8|-
TGTGCCAGCAGCCCTAGGAGCCTGAGTAGAGAGCAGTACTTC
CASSPRSLSREQYF
>TRBJ2-2|-|TRBV5-1|TRBD2
TGCGCCAGCAGCTTGGGACTAGCGTCGAACACCGGGGAGCTGTTTTTT
CASSLGLASNTGELFF
>TRBJ1-5|few|TRBV4-1|-
TGCGCCAGCAGCCACCTAAATCAGCCCCAGCATTTT
CASSHLNQPQHF
>TRBJ1-5|-|TRBV4-3|-
TGCGCCAGCAGCCAAGAATGGGCAGAAGATAGCAATCAGCCCCAGCATTTT
CASSQEWAEDSNQPQHF
>TRBJ2-6|-|TRBV6-1|-
TGTGCCAGCAGTGAACGGGATTGGTTTGGGGCCAACGTCCTGACTTTC
CASSERDWFGANVLTF
>TRBJ2-5|many|TRBV7-9|-
TGTGCCAGCAGCTTAGCCCACGGACAGCGACAAGAGACCCAGTACTTC
CASSLAHGQRQETQYF
>TRBJ2-7|few|TRBV5-1|-
TGCGCCGGCAGCTCCTCACCGGGACTCTCCCTTAACGAGCAGTACTTC
CAGSSSPGLSLNEQYF
>TRBJ2-1|-|TRBV7-3|-
TGTGCCAGCAGCTTAGCGCCAGGGATGGACTGGCCGGATGAGCAGTTCTTC
CASSLAPGMDWPDEQFF
>TRBJ2-7|many|TRBV10-3|TRBD2
TGTGCCACCGAAACCGGGACTAGCGGTAACGAGCAGTACTTC
CATETGTSGNEQYF
>TRBJ2-1|many|TRBV7-9|-
TGTGCCAGCAGCTTAGGATCAAAGGTCGGTGAGCAGTTCTTC
CASSLGSKVGEQFF
>TRBJ2-3|many|TRBV4-1|-
TGCGCCAGCAGCCAAGATGCGGAAGGACGGTTCACAGATACGCAGTATTTT
CASSQDAEGRFTDTQYF
>TRBJ2-7|-|TRBV9|-
TGTGCCAGCAGCCCCCTACTACTATCCTACGAGCAGTACTTC
CASSPLLLSYEQYF
>TRBJ2-3|-|TRBV4-3|TRBD2
TGCGCCAGCAGCCAACCTAGCGGGGGGACCGGCACAGATACGCAGTATTTT
CASSQPSGGTGTDTQYF
>TRBJ2-5|-|TRBV6-9|TRBD2
TGTGCCAGCAGTTACCGCCGACTCGGTAGCGGGGGAGGAGAGACCCAGTACTTC
CASSYRRLGSGGGETQYF
>TRBJ2-3|many|TRBV20-1|-
TGCAGTGCTAGGGCGGGGGCCCAAGATACGCAGTATTTT
CSARAGAQDTQYF
>TRBJ1-1|few|TRBV29-1|-
TGCAGCGTGATACAGGGCCACACTGAAGCTTTCTTT
CSVIQGHTEAFF
>TRBJ1-2|many|TRBV28|-
TGTGCCAGCAGTCCACATGTTGAAGACTATGGCTACACCTTC
CASSPHVEDYGYTF
>TRBJ2-1|many|TRBV2|-
TGTGCCAGCAGTGATCAGGTTTACAATGAGCAGTTCTTC
CASSDQVYNEQFF
>TRBJ2-7|few|TRBV19|-
TGTGCCAGTAGTATAGTCCTGGCCCCGGACTACGAGCAGTACTTC
CASSIVLAPDYEQYF